This T cell receptor beta chain was found in a study of CD8 T cells in ankylosing spondylitis (dated by TCRdb to about 2017). Some background on the complete study: To find TCR variants linked to disease, the study profiled T cell receptor beta repertoires in ankylosing spondylitis patients and healthy donors. In total, the full study cohort was made up of about 110 healthy donors and 25 ankylosing spondylitis patients. Peripheral blood was sampled, and synovial fluid was also collected from ankylosing spondylitis patients. Study-level results and caveats: Some motif variants were previously reported in synovial fluid and blood of reactive arthritis patients, suggesting common disease-initiation mechanisms. Significant enrichment of the disease-linked clones was reported in matched synovial fluid samples from ankylosing spondylitis patients. Blood from ankylosing spondylitis patients appeared to be characterized by a TCR beta motif composed of eight or nine highly homologous amino acid variants. The disease-linked clones had a CD8+ phenotype and were found at relatively low frequencies in peripheral blood.

The run used an Illumina HiSeq 2500. Quantitative 5'-RACE with molecular barcodes was the method used to prepare the TCR beta libraries. From the authors' description of their analysis: A new computational method based on a probabilistic model of VDJ rearrangement was used to identify disease-linked TCR variants. TCRdb reanalyzed the raw reads on its own, using fastp at Q25 for trimming and MiXCR for clone calling, and kept in-frame beta chains. CDR3 protein duplicates are merged, each entry listing the most common genes and DNA. The V and J calls shown here were made by TCRdb, not taken from the authors' results. The sample table holds more than 200,000 distinct CDR3 sequences, of which 20% to 30% were seen once. Over 0.55% of the sample lies in the top ten. V is pared back by 1 base and J by 5 bases, with 10 bases lying between the germline termini. The germline V gene (reference sequence) provides CDR1 DFQATT and CDR2 SNEGSKA. From its cysteine to its phenylalanine, the CDR3 spans 13 amino acids. The DNA shown is the 39-base CDR3, in frame from base 1.

This clonotype was found many times. No antigen is known for it. No qualities accompany the bases; no much larger clone lies one base away. The receptor's source is a male donor with ankylosing spondylitis or in good health (not recorded which). The chain uses TRBV20-1 and TRBJ2-3; tentative D gene TRBD2, with 6 bases matching. The sequencing input was blood, either unsorted or a sorted T cell fraction (not recorded which). The CDR3 reads CSARGGVLDTQYF. The DNA is as follows: TGCAGTGCTAGAGGGGGGGTGTTAGATACGCAGTATTTT.